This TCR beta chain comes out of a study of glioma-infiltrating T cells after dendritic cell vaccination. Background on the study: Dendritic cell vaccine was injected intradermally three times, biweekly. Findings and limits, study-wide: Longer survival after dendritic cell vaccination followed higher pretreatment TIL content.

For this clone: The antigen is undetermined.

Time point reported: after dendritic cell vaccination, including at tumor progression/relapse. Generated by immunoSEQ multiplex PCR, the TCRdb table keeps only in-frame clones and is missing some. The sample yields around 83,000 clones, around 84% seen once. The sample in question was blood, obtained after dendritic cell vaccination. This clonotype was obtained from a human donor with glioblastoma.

Here the CDR3 reads CASSNRVGETQYF. The CDR3 DNA sequence: TGTGCCAGTAGTAACAGGGTAGGGGAGACCCAGTACTTC. This chain uses TRBV19 with TRBJ2-5; maybe TRBD1 (6 bases). Germline V gene sequence: CDR1 LNHDA, CDR2 SQIVND (reference sequence). Trimming left V 4 bases short and J 5 bases short, with 11 bases between. This CDR3 has 13 amino acids.